What follows describes a single T cell receptor beta chain. What it binds is unknown. The PCR had 60 Vbeta and 13 Jbeta primers. Libraries were prepared by immunoSEQ multiplex PCR; TCRdb keeps only in-frame clonotypes and omits some of them. The sample lists approximately 70,000 clones, just under 75% occurring once. The data stem from a study of cytomegalovirus exposure and HLA in healthy donors. The CDR3 totals 16 residues. Germline CDR1 reads SGHDT; CDR2 reads YYEEEE. With 2 bases clipped from V and 5 bases from J, the junction kept 3 bases outside the gene matches. General study findings and limits: For most TCR sequences rarity was the rule, although some public TCRs occurred in many donors. An apparent linkage of common viral pathogens to several of the most significant clusters emerged in a later analysis.

The sequenced material came from PBMCs. This sequence was found in a human donor in good health. This sequence joins TRBV5-6 and TRBJ2-2; 13 positions agree with TRBD2. The CDR3 nucleotides are TGTGCCAGCAGCTTTGGGACTAGCGGGATTACCGGGGAGCTGTTTTTT. This translates into CASSFGTSGITGELFF.